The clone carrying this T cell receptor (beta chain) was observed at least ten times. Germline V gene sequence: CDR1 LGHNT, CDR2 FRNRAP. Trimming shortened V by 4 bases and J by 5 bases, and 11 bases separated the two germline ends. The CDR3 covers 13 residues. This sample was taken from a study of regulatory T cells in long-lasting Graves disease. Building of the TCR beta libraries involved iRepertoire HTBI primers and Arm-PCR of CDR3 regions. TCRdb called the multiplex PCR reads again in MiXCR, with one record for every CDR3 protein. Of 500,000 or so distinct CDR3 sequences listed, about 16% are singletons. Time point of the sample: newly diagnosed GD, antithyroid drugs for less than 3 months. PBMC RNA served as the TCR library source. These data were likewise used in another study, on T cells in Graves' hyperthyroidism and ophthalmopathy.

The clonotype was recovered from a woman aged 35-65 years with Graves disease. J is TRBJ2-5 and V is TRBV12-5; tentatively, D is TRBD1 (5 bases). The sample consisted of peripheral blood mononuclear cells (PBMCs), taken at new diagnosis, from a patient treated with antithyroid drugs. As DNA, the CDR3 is TGTGCTAGTGGTTCGCAGGGTGGGGAGACCCAGTACTTC. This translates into CASGSQGGETQYF. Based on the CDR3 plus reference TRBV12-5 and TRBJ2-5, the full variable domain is DARVTQTPRHKVTEMGQEVTMRCQPILGHNTVFWYRQTMMQGLELLAYFRNRAPLDDSGMPKDRFSAEMPDATLATLKIQPSEPRDSAVYFCASGSQGGETQYFGPGTRLLVL.